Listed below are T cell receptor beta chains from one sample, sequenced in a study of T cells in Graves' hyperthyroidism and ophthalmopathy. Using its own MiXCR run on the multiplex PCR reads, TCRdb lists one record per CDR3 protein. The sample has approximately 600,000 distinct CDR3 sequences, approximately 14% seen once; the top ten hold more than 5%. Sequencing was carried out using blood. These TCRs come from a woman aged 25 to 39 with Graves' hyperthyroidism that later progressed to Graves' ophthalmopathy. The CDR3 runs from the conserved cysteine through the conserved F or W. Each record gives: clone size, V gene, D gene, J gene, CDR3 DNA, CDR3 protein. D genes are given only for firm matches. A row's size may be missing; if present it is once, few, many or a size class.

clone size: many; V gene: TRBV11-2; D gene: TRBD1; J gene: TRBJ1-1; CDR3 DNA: TGTGCCAGCAGCCTCCGCACCAGAGGACAGGGGAACACTGAAGCTTTCTTT; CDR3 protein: CASSLRTRGQGNTEAFF
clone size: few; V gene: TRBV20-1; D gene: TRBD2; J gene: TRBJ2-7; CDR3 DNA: TGCAGTGCCCCCGATCGGGGGGGATCCTACGAGCAGTACTTC; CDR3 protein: CSAPDRGGSYEQYF
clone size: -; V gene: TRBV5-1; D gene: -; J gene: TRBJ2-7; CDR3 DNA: TGCGCCAGCAGCTTCCAGGGCAGCGAGCAGTACTTC; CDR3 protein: CASSFQGSEQYF
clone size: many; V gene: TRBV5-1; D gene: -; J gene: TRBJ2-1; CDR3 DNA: TGCGCCAGCAGCTCTTATGGGGGAGCCAGCTACAATGAGCAGTTCTTC; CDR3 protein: CASSSYGGASYNEQFF
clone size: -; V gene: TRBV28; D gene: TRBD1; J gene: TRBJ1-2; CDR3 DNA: TGTGCCAGCAGTGATCAGGGGGCCGGGTATGGCTACACCTTC; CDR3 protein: CASSDQGAGYGYTF
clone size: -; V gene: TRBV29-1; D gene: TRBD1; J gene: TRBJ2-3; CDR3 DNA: TGCAGCGTTGAGAGCCTTGGGACAGACCTCACAGATACGCAGTATTTT; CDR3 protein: CSVESLGTDLTDTQYF
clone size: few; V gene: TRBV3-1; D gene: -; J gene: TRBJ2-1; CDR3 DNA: TGTGCCAGCAGCCAAGATCTCGTGGATGAGCAGTTCTTC; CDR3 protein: CASSQDLVDEQFF
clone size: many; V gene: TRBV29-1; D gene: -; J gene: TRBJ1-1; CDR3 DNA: TGCAGCACCGAGGGGCTCTTGAACACTGAAGCTTTCTTT; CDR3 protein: CSTEGLLNTEAFF
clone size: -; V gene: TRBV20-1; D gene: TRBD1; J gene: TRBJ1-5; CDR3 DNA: TGCAGTGCTATGGGGACAGGAGATTATCAGCCCCAGCATTTT; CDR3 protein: CSAMGTGDYQPQHF
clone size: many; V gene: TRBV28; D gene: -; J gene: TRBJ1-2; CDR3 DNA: TGTGCCAGCAGTTTATCGGCCCCTGGGACAAATGGCTACACCTTC; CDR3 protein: CASSLSAPGTNGYTF
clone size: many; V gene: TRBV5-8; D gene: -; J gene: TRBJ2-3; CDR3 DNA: TGTGCCAGCAGCTTTCTTCAGGGTGGCACAGATACGCAGTATTTT; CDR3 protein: CASSFLQGGTDTQYF
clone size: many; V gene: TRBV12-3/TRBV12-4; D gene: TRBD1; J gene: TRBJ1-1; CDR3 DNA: TGTGCCAGCAGTTGGACAGGGGACGATGAAGCTTTCTTT; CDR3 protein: CASSWTGDDEAFF
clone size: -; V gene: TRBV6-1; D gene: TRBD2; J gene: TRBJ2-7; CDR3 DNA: TGTGCCAGCAGCCTCCCCCTCGGACTAGCGGAGGGGGGAGCCTACGAGCAGTACTTC; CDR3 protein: CASSLPLGLAEGGAYEQYF
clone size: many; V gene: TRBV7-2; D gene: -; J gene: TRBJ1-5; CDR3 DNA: TGTGCCAGCAGCTTCCGACAGGATAATCAGCCCCAGCATTTT; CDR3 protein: CASSFRQDNQPQHF
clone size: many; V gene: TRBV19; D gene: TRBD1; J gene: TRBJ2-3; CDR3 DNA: TGTGCCAGTAGTACCGGGACAGGGATTGGGAATACGCAGTATTTT; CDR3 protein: CASSTGTGIGNTQYF
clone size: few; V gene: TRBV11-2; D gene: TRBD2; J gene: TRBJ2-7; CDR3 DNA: TGTGCCAGCAGCCCTAGCGGGAGCCCCTACGAGCAGTACTTC; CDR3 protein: CASSPSGSPYEQYF
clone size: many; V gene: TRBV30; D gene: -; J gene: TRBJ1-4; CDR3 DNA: TGTGCCTGGAGTACCAGCGCTAATGAAAAACTGTTTTTT; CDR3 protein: CAWSTSANEKLFF
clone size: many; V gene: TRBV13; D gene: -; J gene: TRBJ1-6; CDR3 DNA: TGTGCCAGCAGCATCACAGGGAATAATTCACCCCTCCACTTT; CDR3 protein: CASSITGNNSPLHF
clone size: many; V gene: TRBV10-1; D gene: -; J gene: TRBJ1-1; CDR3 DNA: TGCGCCAGCAGTGTAACGTGGAACACTGAAGCTTTCTTT; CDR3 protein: CASSVTWNTEAFF
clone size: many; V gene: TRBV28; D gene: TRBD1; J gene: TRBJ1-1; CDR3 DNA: TGTGCCAGCAGTGATTGGGACAGGGGGCTGAACACTGAAGCTTTCTTT; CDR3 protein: CASSDWDRGLNTEAFF
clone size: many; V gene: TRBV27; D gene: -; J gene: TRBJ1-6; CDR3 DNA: TGTGCCAGCAGTTTTGGGGAGCGGAATTCACCCCTCCACTTT; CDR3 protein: CASSFGERNSPLHF
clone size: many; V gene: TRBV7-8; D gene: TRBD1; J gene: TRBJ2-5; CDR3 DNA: TGTGCCAGCAGCTTAGGAGGGACAGGGGGCTCCGAATACTTC; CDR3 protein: CASSLGGTGGSEYF
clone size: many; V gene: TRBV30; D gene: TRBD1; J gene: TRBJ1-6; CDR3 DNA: TGTGCCTGGGACCGCAGGACAGGGGAATATTCACCCCTCCACTTT; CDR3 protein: CAWDRRTGEYSPLHF
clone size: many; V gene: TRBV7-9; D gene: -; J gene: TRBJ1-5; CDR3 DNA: TGTGCCAGCAGCTTGCAGGAGAATCAGCCCCAGCATTTT; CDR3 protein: CASSLQENQPQHF
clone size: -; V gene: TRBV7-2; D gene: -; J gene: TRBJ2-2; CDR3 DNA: TGTGCCAGCAGCTTAACCCAGGGGACCGGGGAGCTGTTTTTT; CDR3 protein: CASSLTQGTGELFF
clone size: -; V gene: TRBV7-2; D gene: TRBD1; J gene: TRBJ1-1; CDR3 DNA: TGTGCCAGCAACTTACAGGGGATTGGCACTGAAGCTTTCTTT; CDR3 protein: CASNLQGIGTEAFF
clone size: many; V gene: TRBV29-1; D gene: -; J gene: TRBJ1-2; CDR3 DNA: TGCAGCGCGGCGGGGGACCATGGCTACACCTTC; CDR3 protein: CSAAGDHGYTF
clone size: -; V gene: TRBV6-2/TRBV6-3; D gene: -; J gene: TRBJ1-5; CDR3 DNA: TGTGCCAGCACCGACTTGCTTTATCAGCCCCAGCATTTT; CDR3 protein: CASTDLLYQPQHF
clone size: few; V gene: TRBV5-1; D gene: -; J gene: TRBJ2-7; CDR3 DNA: TGCGCCAGCAGCTTGTGGGCGGAGGCCTACGAGCAGTACTTC; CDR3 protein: CASSLWAEAYEQYF
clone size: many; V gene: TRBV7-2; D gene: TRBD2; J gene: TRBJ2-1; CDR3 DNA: TGTGCCAGCAGACGAAGGACTAGCGGGTCCTACAATGAGCAGTTCTTC; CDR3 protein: CASRRRTSGSYNEQFF
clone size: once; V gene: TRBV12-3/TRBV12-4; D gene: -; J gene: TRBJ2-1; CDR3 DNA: TGTGCCAGCAGTTTGAGTTGGGGTATGCGAGAGACCCAGTTCTTC; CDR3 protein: CASSLSWGMRETQFF
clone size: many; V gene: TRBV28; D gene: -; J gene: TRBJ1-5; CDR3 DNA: TGTGCCAGCAGCGCTGGGCAGGACGGTCAGCCCCAGCATTTT; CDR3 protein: CASSAGQDGQPQHF
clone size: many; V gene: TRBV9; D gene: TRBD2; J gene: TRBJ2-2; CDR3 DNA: TGTGCCAGCAGCGTCCGACTAGCGGGAGAGGGCGGGGAGCTGTTTTTT; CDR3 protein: CASSVRLAGEGGELFF
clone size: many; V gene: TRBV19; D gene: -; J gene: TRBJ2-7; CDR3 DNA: TGTGCCAGCGGGGGGCAGTTCGCCGACGAGCAGTACTTC; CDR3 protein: CASGGQFADEQYF